The clone carrying this T cell receptor beta chain showed up many times. The TCRbeta library was prepared with unique molecular identifiers. TCRdb ran MiXCR on the PCR reads and lists one entry per CDR3 protein. The sample carries roughly 590,000 distinct CDR3 sequences, roughly 15% recorded once. This record belongs to a study of T-cell reconstitution after alpha-beta-depleted transplantation in children. Trimming took off 0 bases at V and 4 bases at J, with 10 bases between the two ends. The CDR3 has 14 residues. Germline CDR1 and CDR2: SGDLS and YYNGEE. Sequenced here: PBMCs from the stem cell graft donor, sampled from the stem cell graft. The chain carries TRBV9 and TRBJ1-2; the D gene is possibly TRBD1 (5 bases). The TCR was taken from a human donor who donated a stem cell graft to a child with acute myeloid leukemia. The CDR3 nucleotides read TGTGCCAGCAGCGTAGCTTCCAGGGCCTATGGCTACACCTTC. Residues: CASSVASRAYGYTF.